These 6 T cell receptor beta chains were sequenced from one sample in a study of shared T cell receptors in the human thymus. Sequencing was performed with immunoSEQ multiplex PCR; in TCRdb, only in-frame clones are kept and a portion is missing. The sample carries some 660,000 clones, approximately 87% recorded once. These data were likewise used in another study, on human thymus T cells.

The sample was thymocytes. The receptors come from a boy under three years old with a congenital heart defect.

The chain employs TRBV28 and TRBJ2-3, with 8 positions matching TRBD1. CDR3 length equals 15 residues. The V gene's germline CDR1 is MDHEN and CDR2 SYDVKM. V lost 6 bases to trimming and J lost 5 bases; unmatched junction nucleotides: 10. CDR3 loop: CASRETDRVIDTQYF. For the CDR3, the DNA is TGTGCCAGCAGAGAGACGGACAGGGTAATAGATACGCAGTATTTT.

The chain couples TRBV19 to TRBJ2-1; D remains ambiguous. CDR1 and CDR2 (germline): LNHDA, SQIVND (reference sequence). Trimming stripped 7 bases from V and 7 bases from J, with 17 bases between. There are 14 residues in the CDR3. CDR3 region: CASTESVRYNEQFF. The CDR3 DNA follows: TGTGCCAGTACGGAGTCGGTACGTTATAATGAGCAGTTCTTC.

V and J are TRBV5-1 and TRBJ1-1; TRBD1 matches at 9 bases. Germline V gene lookup returns CDR1 SGHRS and CDR2 YFSETQ. The CDR3 length is 16 residues. The J segment lost 4 bases and the V segment lost 1 base, leaving 8 bases of the junction unmatched. Here the CDR3 reads CASSLRWGTGITEAFF. Written as DNA, the CDR3 is TGCGCCAGCAGCTTGCGGTGGGGGACAGGGATCACTGAAGCTTTCTTT. Full variable domain (missing parts from reference TRBV5-1 and TRBJ1-1): KAGVTQTPRYLIKTRGQQVTLSCSPISGHRSVSWYQQTPGQGLQFLFEYFSETQRNKGNFPGRFSGRQFSNSRSEMNVSTLELGDSALYLCASSLRWGTGITEAFFGQGTRLTVV.

This clone was recorded once. This chain connects TRBV29-1 to TRBJ2-7, with 10 bases matching TRBD2. The CDR3 has 17 residues. Germline V gives CDR1 SQVTM, CDR2 ANQGSEA. The V segment lost 1 base and the J segment 3 bases; nucleotides outside the gene matches: 12. The CDR3 spells CSVEVASGRAEVYEQYF. CDR3 in DNA: TGCAGCGTTGAAGTTGCCAGCGGGAGGGCCGAAGTCTACGAGCAGTACTTC.

The chain couples TRBV4-2 to TRBJ1-2; the D is unclear. This CDR3 is built from 13 residues. V shed 0 bases and J shed 7 bases, with 9 bases lying between them. Germline CDR1 and CDR2: LGHNA and YNFKEQ. The CDR3 sequence is CASSQDRASGYTF. CDR3 in DNA: TGTGCCAGCAGCCAAGATAGAGCGTCTGGCTACACCTTC.

The chain recombines TRBV20-1 with TRBJ1-1, with D perhaps TRBD1 (5 bases). The CDR3 is 11 residues long. Germline V lookup: CDR1 DFQATT, CDR2 SNEGSKA (reference sequence). Trimming cost V 6 bases and J 1 base, with 6 bases left between them. The CDR3 nucleotides are TGCAGTGCCGGGGGGAACACTGAAGCTTTCTTT. This sequence encodes CSAGGNTEAFF.